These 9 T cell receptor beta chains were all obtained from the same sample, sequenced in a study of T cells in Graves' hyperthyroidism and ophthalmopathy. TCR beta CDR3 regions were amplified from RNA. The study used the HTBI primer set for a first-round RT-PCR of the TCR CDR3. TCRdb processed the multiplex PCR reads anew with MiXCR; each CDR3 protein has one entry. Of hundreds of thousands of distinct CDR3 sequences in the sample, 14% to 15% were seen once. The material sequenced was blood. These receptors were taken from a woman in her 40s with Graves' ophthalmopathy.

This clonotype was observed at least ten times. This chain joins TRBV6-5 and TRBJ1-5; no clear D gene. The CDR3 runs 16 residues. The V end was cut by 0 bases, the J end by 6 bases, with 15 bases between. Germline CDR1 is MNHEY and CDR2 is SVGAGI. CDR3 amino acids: CASSYSSAPLGQPQHF. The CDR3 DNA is TGTGCCAGCAGTTACTCGAGCGCCCCGTTGGGTCAGCCCCAGCATTTT.

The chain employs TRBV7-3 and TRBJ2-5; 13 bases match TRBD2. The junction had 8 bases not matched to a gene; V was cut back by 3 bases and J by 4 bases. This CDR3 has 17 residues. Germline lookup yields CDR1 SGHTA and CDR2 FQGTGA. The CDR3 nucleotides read TGTGCCAGCAGCTTTGGGGGACTAGCGGGACGTGGAGAGACCCAGTACTTC. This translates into CASSFGGLAGRGETQYF.

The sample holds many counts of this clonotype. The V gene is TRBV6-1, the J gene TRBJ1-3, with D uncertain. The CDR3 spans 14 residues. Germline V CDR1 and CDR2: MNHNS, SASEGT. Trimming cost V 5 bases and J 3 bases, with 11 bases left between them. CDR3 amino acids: CASSRTAYGNTIYF. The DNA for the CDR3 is TGTGCCAGCAGTAGAACAGCTTATGGAAACACCATATATTTT.

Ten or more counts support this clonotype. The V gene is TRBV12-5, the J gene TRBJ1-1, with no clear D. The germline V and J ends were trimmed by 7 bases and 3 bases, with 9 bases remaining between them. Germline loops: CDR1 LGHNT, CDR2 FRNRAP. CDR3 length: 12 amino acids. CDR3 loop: CASAIADTEAFF. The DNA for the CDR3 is TGTGCTAGTGCGATAGCCGACACTGAAGCTTTCTTT.

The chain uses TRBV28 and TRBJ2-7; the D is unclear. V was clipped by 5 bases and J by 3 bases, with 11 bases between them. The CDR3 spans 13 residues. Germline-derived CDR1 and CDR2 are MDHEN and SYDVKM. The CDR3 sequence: CASSGVLVYEQYF. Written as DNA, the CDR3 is TGTGCCAGCAGTGGGGTTTTAGTCTACGAGCAGTACTTC.

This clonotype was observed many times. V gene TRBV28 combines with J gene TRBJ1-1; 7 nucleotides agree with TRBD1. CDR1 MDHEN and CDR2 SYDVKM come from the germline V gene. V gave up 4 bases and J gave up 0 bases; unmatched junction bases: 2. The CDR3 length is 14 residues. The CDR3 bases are TGTGCCAGCAGTTGGGGACAGCTGAACACTGAAGCTTTCTTT. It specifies CASSWGQLNTEAFF.

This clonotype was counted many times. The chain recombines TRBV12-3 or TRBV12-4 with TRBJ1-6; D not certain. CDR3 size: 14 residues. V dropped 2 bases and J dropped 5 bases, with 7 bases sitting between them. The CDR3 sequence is CASSLQSNNSPLHF. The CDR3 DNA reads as TGTGCCAGCAGTTTACAGTCCAATAATTCACCCCTCCACTTT.

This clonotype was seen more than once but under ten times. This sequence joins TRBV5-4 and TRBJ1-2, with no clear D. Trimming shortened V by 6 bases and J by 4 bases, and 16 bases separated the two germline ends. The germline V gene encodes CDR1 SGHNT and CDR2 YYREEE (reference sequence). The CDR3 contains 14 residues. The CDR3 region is CASTPDLSPYGYTF. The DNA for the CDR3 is TGTGCCAGCACCCCAGATTTGTCTCCCTATGGCTACACCTTC.

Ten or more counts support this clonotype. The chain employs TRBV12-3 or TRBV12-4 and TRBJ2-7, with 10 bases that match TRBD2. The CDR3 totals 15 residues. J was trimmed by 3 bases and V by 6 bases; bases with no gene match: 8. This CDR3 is CASRVAGGTHYEQYF. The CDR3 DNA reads TGTGCCAGCAGGGTAGCGGGGGGAACCCACTACGAGCAGTACTTC.